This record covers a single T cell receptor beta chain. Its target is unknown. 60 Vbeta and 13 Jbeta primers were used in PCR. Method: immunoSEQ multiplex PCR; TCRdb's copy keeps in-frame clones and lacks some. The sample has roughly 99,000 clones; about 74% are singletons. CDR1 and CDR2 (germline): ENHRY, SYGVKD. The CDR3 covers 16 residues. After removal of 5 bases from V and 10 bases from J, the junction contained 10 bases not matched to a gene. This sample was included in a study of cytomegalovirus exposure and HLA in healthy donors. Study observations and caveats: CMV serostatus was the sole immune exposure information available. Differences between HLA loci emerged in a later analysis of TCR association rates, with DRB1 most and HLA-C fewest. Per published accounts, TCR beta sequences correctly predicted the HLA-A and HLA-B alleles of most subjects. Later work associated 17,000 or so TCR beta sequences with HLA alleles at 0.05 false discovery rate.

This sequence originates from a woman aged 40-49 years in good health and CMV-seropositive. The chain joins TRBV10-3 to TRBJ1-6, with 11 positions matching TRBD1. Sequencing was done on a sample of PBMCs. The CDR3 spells CAISRTGGDYPSPLHF. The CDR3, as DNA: TGTGCCATCAGTCGGACAGGGGGCGATTACCCCTCACCCCTCCACTTT.